These 30 T cell receptor beta chains originate from one sample sequenced in a study of blood T cells in healthy people across ages (dated by TCRdb to about 2015). Library construction relied on 5' RACE. A second PCR of roughly 7 to 11 cycles was performed with a sample-barcoded 5' primer and a J-beta primer mix. TCRdb itself trimmed the public reads at Q25 with fastp, ran MiXCR and retained productive beta chains. Records with the same CDR3 protein are collapsed into one entry carrying the most frequent genes and DNA. The sample has fewer than 2,000,000 distinct CDR3 sequences on record, roughly two fifths of them singletons. The ten largest clones take up about 23% of the sample. The sequenced sample consisted of blood. Receptors originate from a human donor in good health.

The chain joins TRBV9 to TRBJ2-7, with 10 bases lining up with TRBD1. CDR3 size: 13 residues. The V segment lost 0 bases and the J segment 12 bases; nucleotides outside the gene matches: 6. Per the germline V gene, CDR1 is SGDLS and CDR2 is YYNGEE. The CDR3 region has the DNA TGTGCCAGCAGCGTAGGGGACAGGGGAATACGGTACTTC. The encoded protein is CASSVGDRGIRYF.

This clonotype was seen a handful of times. This sequence joins TRBV6-6 and TRBJ2-3, with no clear D. The CDR3 has 14 amino acids. Germline CDR1 and CDR2: MNHNY and SVGAGI (reference sequence). Trimming took 1 base from V and 2 from J, leaving 7 bases between them. This CDR3 reads CASSYYPYTDTQYF. The CDR3 coding sequence is TGTGCCAGCAGTTACTACCCTTACACAGATACGCAGTATTTT.

The chain couples TRBV29-1 to TRBJ2-7, with a weak D call TRBD1 (5 bases). CDR3 length: 13 residues. Trimming took 4 bases from V and 1 from J, leaving 11 bases between them. Germline CDR1 is SQVTM and CDR2 is ANQGSEA. The CDR3 protein is CSVAPTASYEQYF. The CDR3 DNA reads TGCAGCGTTGCCCCGACAGCTTCCTACGAGCAGTACTTC.

This chain links TRBV4-1 with TRBJ1-5, with D possibly matching TRBD1 (6 bases). The CDR3 runs to 17 residues. Trimming took off 1 base at V and 7 bases at J, with 20 bases between the two ends. The germline V gene has CDR1 MGHRA and CDR2 YSYEKL. The CDR3 nucleotides read TGCGCCAGCAGCCAAGTACGTCCAGGGACATTCCAGCAGCCCCAGCATTTT. Its protein is CASSQVRPGTFQQPQHF.

This chain joins TRBV6-5 and TRBJ1-3; a possible D gene is TRBD1 (5 bases). With 2 bases removed from V and 1 base from J, the gap between germline ends came to 9 bases. The CDR3 covers 15 residues. CDR1 is MNHEY, CDR2 SVGAGI, per germline. CDR3 loop: CASSYHAGSGNTIYF. The CDR3 DNA sequence: TGTGCCAGCAGTTACCATGCAGGGTCTGGAAACACCATATATTTT.

This clonotype was seen a handful of times. The J gene is TRBJ2-1, the V gene TRBV9; 7 bases are a match to TRBD1. This CDR3 is 15 amino acids long. V gave up 0 bases and J gave up 3 bases; unmatched junction bases: 3. Per germline, CDR1 SGDLS and CDR2 YYNGEE. The CDR3 sequence is CASSVAAGGYNEQFF. CDR3 DNA sequence: TGTGCCAGCAGCGTAGCGGCAGGGGGCTACAATGAGCAGTTCTTC.

This clonotype was observed a handful of times. This chain uses TRBV20-1 with TRBJ2-1; possibly TRBD1 or TRBD2 for D (5 bases each). Germline lookup yields CDR1 DFQATT and CDR2 SNEGSKA (reference sequence). V gave up 2 bases and J gave up 2 bases, with 7 bases separating them. The CDR3 loop spans 13 amino acids. DNA of the CDR3: TGCAGTGCTAGACGGGACCCCTACAATGAGCAGTTCTTC. This translates into CSARRDPYNEQFF.

This chain connects TRBV20-1 to TRBJ2-4; 9 nucleotides agree with TRBD1. Germline loops: CDR1 DFQATT, CDR2 SNEGSKA (reference sequence). Trimming took 2 bases from V and 14 from J; bases not matched to a gene: 1. The CDR3 sequence is 10 residues long. The CDR3 loop reads CSARRQGEYF. In DNA form, the CDR3 reads TGCAGTGCTAGACGACAGGGGGAGTACTTC.

The rearrangement uses TRBV6-1 and TRBJ2-7; TRBD1 matches at 9 bases. With 7 bases clipped from V and 0 bases from J, the junction kept 4 bases outside the gene matches. Germline V lookup: CDR1 MNHNS, CDR2 SASEGT. This CDR3 region has 14 residues. CDR3 residues: CASTGQGNSYEQYF. The CDR3 region has the DNA TGTGCCAGCACCGGACAGGGGAACTCCTACGAGCAGTACTTC.

Comments on this clonotype: The junction does not match germline at one end; this may be a read error. The chain has TRBV4-1 and TRBJ2-4, with TRBD2 identical over 10 bases. The end of the DNA aligns better with TRBJ2-7, so the J call may be wrong. CDR1 and CDR2 from the germline V gene are MGHRA and YSYEKL. This CDR3 has 17 residues. The CDR3 protein is CASGQAPLAGDTYEQYF. Written as DNA, the CDR3 is TGCGCCAGCGGCCAAGCACCCCTAGCGGGGGACACCTACGAGCAGTACTTC.

The chain links TRBV20-1 to TRBJ2-5, with 10 bases aligning to TRBD2. Looked up from germline, CDR1 is DFQATT and CDR2 is SNEGSKA (reference sequence). This CDR3 region has 20 residues. Trimming took 0 bases from V and 0 from J; bases not matched to a gene: 16. In DNA form, the CDR3 reads TGCAGTGCTAGAGATCCTCTAGCGGGAGATACAATTACCTACCAAGAGACCCAGTACTTC. This codes for CSARDPLAGDTITYQETQYF.

In this sample, this clonotype turned up a few times. The chain is built from TRBV20-1 and TRBJ2-5; 7 bases fit TRBD1. The CDR3 has 14 amino acids. The V gene's germline CDR1 is DFQATT and CDR2 SNEGSKA (reference sequence). The J segment lost 7 bases and the V segment lost 5 bases, leaving 13 bases of the junction unmatched. The CDR3 DNA reads TGCAGTGCTGGCCGGGACCCTCGACAGGGGACCCAGTACTTC. Translating it yields CSAGRDPRQGTQYF.

The rearrangement uses TRBV12-3 or TRBV12-4 and TRBJ2-4; TRBD2 aligns across 12 bases. The end of the DNA is better explained by TRBJ2-7, so the J call may be wrong. This CDR3 is 17 amino acids long. The CDR3 protein is CASSLEASGGGFYEQYF. The CDR3 DNA follows: TGTGCCAGCAGTTTAGAGGCTAGCGGGGGGGGATTTTACGAGCAGTACTTC.

The rearrangement uses TRBV7-2 and TRBJ2-7; possibly TRBD1 or TRBD2 for D (5 bases each). CDR3 length equals 15 residues. Germline-derived CDR1 and CDR2 are SGHTA and FQGNSA. Deletions cut 2 bases from V and 2 bases from J, with 13 bases between. The CDR3, as DNA: TGTGCCAGCAGCTTAAGGCCGGGGACGACCTACGAGCAGTACTTC. Amino acid sequence: CASSLRPGTTYEQYF.

The V gene is TRBV20-1, the J gene TRBJ2-3, with no clear D. CDR3 length: 10 residues. The V gene's germline CDR1 is DFQATT and CDR2 SNEGSKA (reference sequence). Between the trimmed V and J ends, which lost 3 bases and 5 bases, there was a span of 3 bases. The CDR3 sequence: CSASEDTQYF. CDR3 nucleotides: TGCAGTGCTAGCGAAGATACGCAGTATTTT.

In its sample, this clonotype was seen a few times. The chain links TRBV4-2 to TRBJ2-4, with TRBD1 identical over 10 bases. CDR1 is LGHNA and CDR2 is YNFKEQ in the germline V gene. The CDR3 spans 15 residues. The junction had 12 bases not matched to a gene; V was cut back by 3 bases and J by 13 bases. The CDR3 coding sequence is TGTGCCAGCAGCCAGCCGGGACAGGGGACCCTACAGCAGTACTTC. Protein: CASSQPGQGTLQQYF.

The DNA for the CDR3 is TGTGCCAGCAGTCCAACCCTAATGACCGGAGAGACCCAGTACTTC. This gives the protein CASSPTLMTGETQYF. The genes are TRBV12-3 or TRBV12-4 and TRBJ2-5; D ambiguous. The CDR3 sequence is 15 residues long. The germline V and J ends were trimmed by 5 bases and 4 bases, with 17 bases remaining between them.

This rearrangement joins TRBV4-2 to TRBJ2-3; perhaps TRBD2 as D (5 bases). The V and J ends lost 2 bases and 3 bases respectively, with 15 bases between them. There are 16 residues in the CDR3. Germline lookup yields CDR1 LGHNA and CDR2 YNFKEQ. CDR3 region: CASSQRAGGETDTQYF. In nucleotides, the CDR3 is TGTGCCAGCAGCCAACGGGCAGGAGGAGAGACAGATACGCAGTATTTT.

This sequence joins TRBV5-1 and TRBJ1-6; a weak D match, TRBD1 (5 bases). This CDR3 comprises 15 residues. V was trimmed by 4 bases and J by 6 bases, leaving 14 bases between them. The V gene's germline CDR1 is SGHRS and CDR2 YFSETQ. In DNA form, the CDR3 reads TGCGCCAGCAGCCCCTCCGACAGCCTTAATTCACCCCTCCACTTT. This gives the protein CASSPSDSLNSPLHF.

The chain couples TRBV20-1 to TRBJ1-6; D remains unclear. The germline V gene has CDR1 DFQATT and CDR2 SNEGSKA (reference sequence). There are 12 residues in the CDR3. V lost 0 bases and J lost 8, with 5 bases in between. The CDR3 loop is CSARDNHSPLHF. In DNA, the CDR3 is TGCAGTGCTAGAGATAACCATTCACCCCTCCACTTT.

This clonotype has a handful of counts. The rearrangement uses TRBV7-9 and TRBJ1-2; TRBD1 agrees at 7 bases. This CDR3 has 14 amino acids. CDR1 and CDR2 from the germline V gene are SEHNR and FQNEAQ (reference sequence). V gave up 5 bases and J gave up 1 base; unmatched junction bases: 4. The CDR3 nucleotides are TGTGCCAGCAGCGCTCGGGACAGTAACTATGGCTACACCTTC. Protein: CASSARDSNYGYTF.

V is TRBV29-1 and J is TRBJ2-1, with a tentative D call TRBD2 (7 bases). CDR3 length: 15 residues. V was shortened by 2 bases and J by 5 bases, with 16 bases between the two germline ends. Germline V gene lookup returns CDR1 SQVTM and CDR2 ANQGSEA. The CDR3 spells CSVEIKAGADNEQFF. CDR3 sequence (DNA): TGCAGCGTTGAAATCAAGGCGGGGGCGGACAATGAGCAGTTCTTC.

J is TRBJ2-3 and V is TRBV12-3 or TRBV12-4; D perhaps matches TRBD2 (5 bases). The germline V and J ends were trimmed by 5 bases and 2 bases, with 17 bases remaining between them. This CDR3 region has 16 residues. The CDR3 reads CASSPHPSGATDTQYF. CDR3 DNA: TGTGCCAGCAGTCCCCACCCGAGCGGAGCCACAGATACGCAGTATTTT.

This clonotype was detected only a few times. The chain recombines TRBV20-1 with TRBJ2-7; TRBD2 is a possible D gene (7 bases). CDR3 length equals 14 residues. Trimming left V 0 bases short and J 7 bases short, with 16 bases between. Germline-derived CDR1 and CDR2 are DFQATT and SNEGSKA (reference sequence). CDR3 DNA sequence: TGCAGTGCTAGAGATAGGCGGGGGCCCCAGGAGCAGTACTTC. It translates to CSARDRRGPQEQYF.

Only a few counts were recorded for this clonotype. The chain carries TRBV20-1 and TRBJ2-7; 8 nucleotides align to TRBD1. CDR3 length equals 12 residues. The V gene's germline CDR1 is DFQATT and CDR2 SNEGSKA (reference sequence). Losses at the gene ends were 4 bases for V and 5 bases for J; bases not matched to a gene: 4. The CDR3 here is CSAIQGGHEQYF. The CDR3, as DNA: TGCAGTGCTATACAGGGGGGCCACGAGCAGTACTTC.

The genes are TRBV12-3 or TRBV12-4 and TRBJ2-4, with TRBD2 matching over 12 bases. The end of the DNA aligns better with TRBJ2-5, so the J call may be wrong. This CDR3 has 17 residues. The CDR3 loop reads CASSLRLAGAKVWTQYF. CDR3 nucleotides: TGTGCCAGCAGTTTACGACTAGCGGGGGCGAAAGTGTGGACCCAGTACTTC.

The count of this clonotype is one. This sequence joins TRBV20-1 and TRBJ1-1, with 9 bases aligning to TRBD1. The germline CDR1 and CDR2 sequences are DFQATT and SNEGSKA (reference sequence). The junction had 7 bases not matched to a gene; V was cut back by 6 bases and J by 8 bases. CDR3 length: 12 amino acids. CDR3 in amino acids: CSARGQGVEAFF. As DNA, the CDR3 is TGCAGTGCCAGGGGACAGGGAGTCGAAGCTTTCTTT.

DNA of the CDR3: TGTGCCAGCAGCGCAGGGCAGGGGGCTCAGCCCCAGCATTTT. Its translation: CASSAGQGAQPQHF. This chain connects TRBV3-1 to TRBJ1-5, with 8 bases identical to TRBD1. The V gene end was trimmed by 5 bases and the J gene end by 6 bases; junction bases not matched to a gene: 6. Germline lookup yields CDR1 LGHDT and CDR2 YNNKEL (reference sequence). CDR3 length: 14 residues.

The genes are TRBV7-8 and TRBJ1-6; no clear D. Germline CDR1 and CDR2: SGHVS and FQNEAQ. Trimming cost V 2 bases and J 8 bases, with 13 bases left between them. The CDR3 has 15 residues. The CDR3 reads CASSLSTLWDSPLHF. The CDR3 nucleotides read TGTGCCAGCAGCTTAAGTACCCTGTGGGATTCACCCCTCCACTTT. The full variable domain, in which reference TRBV7-8 and TRBJ1-6 provide the parts outside the CDR3, is GAGVSQSPRYKVAKRGQDVALRCDPISGHVSLFWYQQALGQGPEFLTYFQNEAQLDKSGLPSDRFFAERPEGSVSTLKIQRTQQEDSAVYLCASSLSTLWDSPLHFGNGTRLTVT.

This clonotype has only a few counts. The V gene is TRBV20-1, the J gene TRBJ2-1, with 11 bases matching TRBD2. Losses at the gene ends were 1 base for V and 8 bases for J; bases not matched to a gene: 10. The CDR3 runs 16 residues. Germline V gene sequence: CDR1 DFQATT, CDR2 SNEGSKA (reference sequence). This CDR3 reads CSARVIAGGHLDEQFF. CDR3 coding DNA: TGCAGTGCTAGAGTTATAGCGGGGGGGCATTTGGATGAGCAGTTCTTC.